This paragraph covers one T cell receptor beta chain sequence. The CDR3 is 14 residues long. Germline CDR1 reads KGHSH; CDR2 reads LQKENI. V trimming: 4 bases; J trimming: 5 bases; junction bases outside the gene matches: 6. Assay used: immunoSEQ multiplex PCR; TCRdb lists only in-frame clones, some missing. The table shows 85,000 to 95,000 clones, with over 75% occurring only once. This record belongs to a study of blood T cell repertoires in COVID-19. The overall study: The United States, Italy and Spain provided the acute and convalescent COVID-19 samples.

The receptor was isolated from a woman older than 75 with acute or convalescent COVID-19. The chain carries TRBV18 and TRBJ1-2, with 8 bases aligning to TRBD1. Sequencing was done on a sample of peripheral blood. CDR3 loop: CASSQGQGGYGYTF. In nucleotides, the CDR3 is TGTGCCAGCTCACAAGGACAGGGAGGGTATGGCTACACCTTC.